This T cell receptor beta chain is from a study of T cells after yellow fever vaccination. This clonotype occurred many times. V lost 1 base to trimming and J lost 2 bases, with 12 bases between them. Looked up from germline, CDR1 is LNHDA and CDR2 is SQIVND (reference sequence). The CDR3 sequence is 16 residues long. TCRdb passed the 5' RACE reads through MiXCR, listing each CDR3 protein once. Of 450,000 to 600,000 distinct CDR3 sequences listed, around an eighth were seen once; the top ten hold more than 12%. This clonotype was obtained from a man aged 25 to 40 who received the YFV17D yellow fever vaccine. This chain uses TRBV19 with TRBJ1-5; D unclear. The source material was PBMCs, sampled on the day of the yellow fever booster vaccination. The CDR3 sequence: CASSIAGLRGNQPQHF. The CDR3 DNA reads TGTGCCAGTAGTATAGCTGGGTTAAGGGGCAATCAGCCCCAGCATTTT.